This T cell receptor (beta chain) is from a study of blood T cell repertoires in COVID-19. Study in general: T cells, B-cell-depleted T cells, or PBMCs supplied cDNA or gDNA.

CDR3 length: 17 residues. Germline-derived CDR1 and CDR2 are MDHEN and SYDVKM. V lost 5 bases, J lost 5 bases, and 9 bases stayed unmatched. Original data processing: Nucleated cell counts were estimated from reference gene primer amplification. Measured with immunoSEQ multiplex PCR; TCRdb has only the in-frame clones, and not every one. For V, J and clone size, that table is used; D and trimming come from the DNA. The sample lists about 130,000 clones; 55% to 75% were seen once. The receptor comes from a woman in her 70s with acute or convalescent COVID-19. Sequencing was performed on peripheral blood. The chain couples TRBV28 to TRBJ2-5, with 15 nucleotides matching TRBD2. CDR3 coding DNA: TGTGCCAGCAGTAGGACTAGCGGGAGGGCTGTGGGGGAGACCCAGTACTTC. This gives the protein CASSRTSGRAVGETQYF.